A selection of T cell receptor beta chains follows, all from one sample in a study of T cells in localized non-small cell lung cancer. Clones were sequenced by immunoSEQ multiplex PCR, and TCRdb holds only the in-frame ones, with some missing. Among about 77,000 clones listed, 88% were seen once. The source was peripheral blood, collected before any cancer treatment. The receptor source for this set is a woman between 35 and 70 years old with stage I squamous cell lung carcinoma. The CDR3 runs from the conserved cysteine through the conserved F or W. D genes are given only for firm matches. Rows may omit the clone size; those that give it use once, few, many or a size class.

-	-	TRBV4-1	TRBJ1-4	TGCGCCAGCAGCCCCTGGGGGACGTCTTTTAATGAAAAACTGTTTTTT	CASSPWGTSFNEKLFF
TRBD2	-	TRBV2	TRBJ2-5	TGTGCCAGCGTATTCGGGGGGAGAGAGACCCAGTACTTC	CASVFGGRETQYF
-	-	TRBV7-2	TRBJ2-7	TGTGCCAGCAGCTTGACGGCCTTGGCGAACGAGCAGTACTTC	CASSLTALANEQYF
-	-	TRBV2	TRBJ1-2	TGTGCCAGCACCTCCGGTTCCTATGGCTACACCTTC	CASTSGSYGYTF
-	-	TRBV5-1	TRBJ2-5	TGCGCCAGCAGCCGGACAGTCTGGGAGACCCAGTACTTC	CASSRTVWETQYF
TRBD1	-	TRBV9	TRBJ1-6	TGTGCCAGCAGCGTAGAGGGAACAGGGGTTGGTTCACCCCTCCACTTT	CASSVEGTGVGSPLHF
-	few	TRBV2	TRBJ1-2	TGTGCCAGCGGGGGCCGGTTATCGGATGGCTACACCTTC	CASGGRLSDGYTF
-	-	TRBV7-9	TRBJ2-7	TGTGCCAGCAGCTTAGGGGCGTACGAGCAGTACTTC	CASSLGAYEQYF
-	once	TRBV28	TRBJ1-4	TGTGCCAGCAGGAGTGGGGGGTTCAATGAAAAACTGTTTTTT	CASRSGGFNEKLFF
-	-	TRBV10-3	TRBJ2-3	TGTGCCATCAGTGGGTCAGGGCAGGCGACAGATACGCAGTATTTT	CAISGSGQATDTQYF
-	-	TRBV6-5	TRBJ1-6	TGTGCCAGCAGTTACTCGTGGCACGGGGATTCACCCCTCCACTTT	CASSYSWHGDSPLHF
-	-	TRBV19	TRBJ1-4	TGTGCCAGTAGCCCCGCGGCGGGGGGCGAAGAAAAACTGTTTTTT	CASSPAAGGEEKLFF
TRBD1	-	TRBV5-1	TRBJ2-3	TGCGCCAGCAGCTTAGGACAGGGGCGAGATACGCAGTATTTT	CASSLGQGRDTQYF
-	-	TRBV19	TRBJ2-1	TGTGCCAGTAGACTCACAGTGACCCAATACAATGAGCAGTTCTTC	CASRLTVTQYNEQFF
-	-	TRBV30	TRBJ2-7	TGTGCCTGGAGTAATGGGGCAGGTACCCTCAAGCAGTACTTC	CAWSNGAGTLKQYF
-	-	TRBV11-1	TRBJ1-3	TGTGCCAGCACCCTGGACACCGTCCTCTCTGGAAACACCATATATTTT	CASTLDTVLSGNTIYF
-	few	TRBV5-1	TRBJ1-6	TGCGCCAGCAGCTTGGGTTCCGGGATGGGTAATTCACCCCTCCACTTT	CASSLGSGMGNSPLHF
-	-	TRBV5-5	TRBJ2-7	TGTGCCAGCAGCTTGGGTGGAGCGATCTACGAGCAGTACTTC	CASSLGGAIYEQYF
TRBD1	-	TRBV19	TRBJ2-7	TGTGCCAGTAGTCCGGGACAGGGCGGCTACGAGCAGTACTTC	CASSPGQGGYEQYF
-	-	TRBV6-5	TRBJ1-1	TGTGCCAGCAGTGTCAGGGGAAACACTGAAGCTTTCTTT	CASSVRGNTEAFF
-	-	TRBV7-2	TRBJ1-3	TGTGCCAGCAGCTTAGACTCTGGAAACACCATATATTTT	CASSLDSGNTIYF
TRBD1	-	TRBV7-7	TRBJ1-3	TGTGCTAGCAGCCCCGGGACAGGCTCTGGAAACACCATATATTTT	CASSPGTGSGNTIYF
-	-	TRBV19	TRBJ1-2	TGTGCCAGTAGTCGGGGCAGCTATAACTATGGCTACACCTTC	CASSRGSYNYGYTF
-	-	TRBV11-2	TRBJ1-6	TGTGCCAGCAGTTGGTCGAGGGGGGCCAATTCACCCCTCCACTTT	CASSWSRGANSPLHF
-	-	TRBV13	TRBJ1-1	TGTGCCAGCAGTGAGGCAGAAATGAACACTGAAGCTTTCTTT	CASSEAEMNTEAFF
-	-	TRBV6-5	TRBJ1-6	TGTGCCAGCAGTTACTTCCGGAATAATTCACCCCTCCACTTT	CASSYFRNNSPLHF
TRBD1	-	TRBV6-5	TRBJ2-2	TGTGCCAGCAGTCGGGACAGGGTCGCCACCGGGGAGCTGTTTTTT	CASSRDRVATGELFF
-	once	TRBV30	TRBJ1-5	TGTGCCTGGAAAAGGGGCGGCAATCAGCCCCAGCATTTT	CAWKRGGNQPQHF
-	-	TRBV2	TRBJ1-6	TGTGCCAGCCGCGTGGGACTTAATTCACCCCTCCACTTT	CASRVGLNSPLHF
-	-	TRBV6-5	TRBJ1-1	TGTGCCAGCAGTCAGGGGACTGAAGCTTTCTTT	CASSQGTEAFF
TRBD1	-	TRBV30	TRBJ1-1	TGTGCCTGGAGTAGGGACAGCGATTCCGAAGCTTTCTTT	CAWSRDSDSEAFF
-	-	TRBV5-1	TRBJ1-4	TGCGCCAGCAGGGTCGGGACCCTTGAAGAAAAACTGTTTTTT	CASRVGTLEEKLFF
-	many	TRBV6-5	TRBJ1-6	TGTGCCAGCAGTTACTCATTCCCTCCCAATTCACCCCTCCACTTT	CASSYSFPPNSPLHF
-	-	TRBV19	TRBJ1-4	TGTGCCAGTAGTATGCTAAGGACCCGACTACTTTTT	CASSMLRTRLLF
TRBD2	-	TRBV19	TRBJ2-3	TGTGCCAGTAGTTCTAGCGGGGGCCGGGTAGATACGCAGTATTTT	CASSSSGGRVDTQYF
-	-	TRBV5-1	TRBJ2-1	TGCGCCAGCAGCTCTGTTCCGGGACCCGCCGCCAATGAGCAGTTCTTC	CASSSVPGPAANEQFF
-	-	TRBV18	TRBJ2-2	TGTGCCAGCTCACCCAACGCCGGGGAGCTGTTTTTT	CASSPNAGELFF
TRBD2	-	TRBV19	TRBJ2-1	TGTGCCAGTAGTAGGACCAGCGGGGGGTACAATGAGCAGTTCTTC	CASSRTSGGYNEQFF
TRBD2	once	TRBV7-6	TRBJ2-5	TGTGCCAGCAGCAAGAAGCGGGGGGGTTTTCAAGAGACCCAGTACTTC	CASSKKRGGFQETQYF
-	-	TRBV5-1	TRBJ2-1	TGCGCCAGCAGCTTGGGGAGGGGGCAGAGCTCCTACAATGAGCAGTTCTTC	CASSLGRGQSSYNEQFF
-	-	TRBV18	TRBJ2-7	TGTGCCAGCTCACCCCTAGCGGGACAGGGCTCCTACGAGCAGTACTTC	CASSPLAGQGSYEQYF
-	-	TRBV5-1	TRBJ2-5	TGCGCCAGCAGCTTGAGTGAAAAAGAGACCCAGTACTTC	CASSLSEKETQYF
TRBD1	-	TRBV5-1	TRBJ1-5	TGCGCCAGCAGCTTGGGACAGGGGGGACAGCCCCAGCATTTT	CASSLGQGGQPQHF
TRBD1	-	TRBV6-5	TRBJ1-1	TGTGCCAGCAGAGGGACAGGGGACCTTGCGGCTTTCTTT	CASRGTGDLAAFF